This TCR beta chain was obtained from a study of blood T cell repertoires in COVID-19. Overall study context: PBMCs, B-cell-depleted T cells, or T cells provided the cDNA or gDNA that made up the material.

Two consecutive negative NP/OP PCR tests, clearance, or resolved symptoms defined Cohort 3 recovery. The V and J ends lost 3 bases and 8 bases, in that order; junction bases with no gene match: 14. CDR1 is MNHEY and CDR2 is SMNVEV in the germline V gene (reference sequence). The CDR3 has 18 amino acids. Profiling relied on immunoSEQ multiplex PCR, and the TCRdb table lists in-frame clones only, not all of them. The data show 200,000 to 250,000 clones, around 90% seen once. This clonotype was obtained from a man aged 25-45 years who had recovered from COVID-19. What was sequenced was PBMCs or T cells enriched from blood (not recorded which). V gene TRBV27 combines with J gene TRBJ2-1, with TRBD1 matching 12 bases. The CDR3 sequence is CASSFRVGQGATMYEQFF. CDR3 DNA sequence: TGTGCCAGCAGTTTCAGGGTGGGACAGGGGGCGACGATGTATGAGCAGTTCTTC.